This T cell receptor (beta chain) was sequenced in a study of T cell responses to AZD1222 COVID-19 vaccine. Produced via immunoSEQ multiplex PCR; TCRdb's table is partial and in-frame only. This sample carries 100,000 to 150,000 clones, approximately 85% of them seen once, and the ten largest clones take 3.5% to 4.5%. General study findings and limits: It should be noted that donors were predominantly white British and more often female, and clonal diversity was possibly underestimated.

Remarks on this clone: What it binds is not known.

The germline V gene has CDR1 MGHRA and CDR2 YSYEKL. The J segment lost 4 bases and the V segment lost 1 base, leaving 6 bases of the junction unmatched. The CDR3 loop spans 16 amino acids. The gene calls are TRBV4-1 and TRBJ1-4, with TRBD1 identical over 7 bases. The clonotype originates from an adult who received the AZD1222 COVID-19 vaccine. The sequencing used peripheral blood, collected 28 days after the second AZD1222 dose. CDR3 in amino acids: CASSQGAAGGNEKLFF. The CDR3 DNA reads TGCGCCAGCAGCCAAGGCGCGGCAGGGGGTAATGAAAAACTGTTTTTT.